Presented here are 20 T cell receptor beta chains from one specimen sequenced in a study of blood T cell repertoires in COVID-19. Here immunoSEQ multiplex PCR was the method, and the copy in TCRdb shows in-frame clones only, minus some. The data hold around 200,000 clones, with 83% observed a single time. Sample: peripheral blood. These receptors were taken from a woman between 40 and 55 years old with acute or convalescent COVID-19.

CDR3 sequence reads: CAISERWSTEAFF. The CDR3 bases are TGTGCCATCAGTGAACGGTGGTCTACTGAAGCTTTCTTT. V usage is TRBV10-3 and J usage is TRBJ1-1; D not certain. The V gene's germline CDR1 is ENHRY and CDR2 SYGVKD. The CDR3 loop spans 13 amino acids. V shed 3 bases and J shed 5 bases, with 10 bases lying between them.

The gene calls are TRBV7-9 and TRBJ1-4; 9 bases map to TRBD1. Germline V gives CDR1 SEHNR, CDR2 FQNEAQ (reference sequence). The CDR3 consists of 15 residues. The junction had 7 bases not matched to a gene; V was cut back by 5 bases and J by 6 bases. The CDR3 reads CASSPYRGRDEKLFF. The CDR3 nucleotides read TGTGCCAGCAGCCCCTACAGGGGGCGTGATGAAAAACTGTTTTTT. The whole variable domain, remainder taken from reference TRBV7-9 and TRBJ1-4, is DTGVSQNPRHKITKRGQNVTFRCDPISEHNRLYWYRQTLGQGPEFLTYFQNEAQLEKSRLLSDRFSAERPKGSFSTLEIQRTEQGDSAMYLCASSPYRGRDEKLFFGSGTQLSVL.

Remarks on this clone: A much larger clone sits a single nucleotide away, making a read error possible. The chain couples TRBV7-2 to TRBJ2-7; no clear D gene. The germline gives CDR1 SGHTA, CDR2 FQGNSA. The CDR3 has 11 residues. V shed 7 bases and J shed 2 bases, with 6 bases lying between them. CDR3 sequence: CASTSAYEQYF. The CDR3 bases are TGTGCCAGCACCTCGGCCTACGAGCAGTACTTC.

This clone was counted between two and nine times. The chain carries TRBV3-1 (or the pseudogene TRBV3-2) and TRBJ2-3; D remains unclear. The CDR3 has 15 residues. V was pared by 0 bases and J by 5 bases, with 12 bases between. Germline loops: CDR1 LGHDT, CDR2 YNNKEL (reference sequence). The CDR3 DNA sequence: TGTGCCAGCAGCCAAGATCACCAGCAGGTAGATACGCAGTATTTT. The encoded protein is CASSQDHQQVDTQYF.

The chain recombines TRBV6-1 with TRBJ1-1, with D maybe TRBD1 (6 bases). Trimming pared 2 bases from V and 7 bases from J, leaving 11 bases between. The CDR3 is made up of 13 amino acids. Germline loops: CDR1 MNHNS, CDR2 SASEGT. CDR3 protein: CASSERGGDEAFF. CDR3 nucleotide sequence: TGTGCCAGCAGTGAAAGGGGGGGCGATGAAGCTTTCTTT.

V usage is TRBV14 and J usage is TRBJ1-2; possibly TRBD1 for D (6 bases). Looked up from germline, CDR1 is SGHDN and CDR2 is FVKESK. The CDR3 length is 16 residues. Trimming removed 0 bases from V and 3 bases from J, with 14 bases in between. The chain's CDR3 is CASSQDRGRGDYGYTF. DNA for the CDR3: TGTGCCAGCAGCCAAGATCGGGGGAGGGGGGACTATGGCTACACCTTC.

The gene calls are TRBV27 and TRBJ1-5, with TRBD1 matching 7 bases. V lost 6 bases and J lost 5; bases outside the gene matches: 16. The length of the CDR3 is 17 residues. Germline CDR1 reads MNHEY; CDR2 reads SMNVEV (reference sequence). This chain's CDR3 is CASSPGVKGAGDQPQHF. The DNA of the CDR3 is TGTGCCAGCAGCCCTGGGGTCAAGGGGGCAGGCGATCAGCCCCAGCATTTT.

This clone was detected ten times or more. This chain connects TRBV27 to TRBJ2-7, with D perhaps matching TRBD2 (6 bases). There are 15 residues in the CDR3. Trimming left V 5 bases short and J 2 bases short, with 16 bases between. Germline V gene sequence: CDR1 MNHEY, CDR2 SMNVEV (reference sequence). The CDR3 protein is CASSPIAALTYEQYF. The CDR3 coding sequence is TGTGCCAGCAGTCCCATAGCGGCGCTTACCTACGAGCAGTACTTC.

The chain is built from TRBV27 and TRBJ1-6; TRBD1 matches at 9 bases. The junction had 9 bases not matched to a gene; V was cut back by 3 bases and J by 0 bases. Germline CDR1 is MNHEY and CDR2 is SMNVEV (reference sequence). The CDR3 is 19 residues long. The CDR3 spells CASSLRRDRESSYNSPLHF. The CDR3 region has the DNA TGTGCCAGCAGTTTGCGGCGGGACAGGGAGAGCTCCTATAATTCACCCCTCCACTTT.

The rearrangement links TRBV7-6 to TRBJ2-7, with 7 bases identical to TRBD1. V gave up 5 bases and J gave up 6 bases; unmatched junction bases: 16. This CDR3 comprises 16 residues. Germline V gene lookup returns CDR1 SGHVS and CDR2 FNYEAQ. This chain's CDR3 is CASSLTGARGLSEQYF. CDR3 coding DNA: TGTGCCAGCAGCCTAACAGGGGCTAGGGGATTGAGCGAGCAGTACTTC. The full variable domain, completed using reference TRBV7-6 and TRBJ2-7, is GAGVSQSPRYKVTKRGQDVALRCDPISGHVSLYWYRQALGQGPEFLTYFNYEAQQDKSGLPNDRFSAERPEGSISTLTIQRTEQRDSAMYRCASSLTGARGLSEQYFGPGTRLTVT.

The V and J genes are TRBV6-5 and TRBJ1-4; 7 nucleotides match TRBD1. J lost 5 bases, V lost 2 bases, and 5 bases had no gene match. The CDR3 loop spans 15 amino acids. CDR1 is MNHEY, CDR2 SVGAGI, per germline. The CDR3 protein is CASSYQTGLNEKLFF. Here the CDR3 DNA reads TGTGCCAGCAGTTACCAGACAGGGCTGAATGAAAAACTGTTTTTT.

Only a few counts were recorded for this clone. The rearrangement joins TRBV6-5 to TRBJ2-1, with TRBD2 matching over 11 bases. Germline CDR1 is MNHEY and CDR2 is SVGAGI. The CDR3 is 16 residues long. Trimming removed 4 bases from V and 4 bases from J; junction bases left unmatched: 6. CDR3 protein: CASSFWTSGPYNEQFF. CDR3 bases: TGTGCCAGCAGTTTTTGGACTAGCGGGCCTTACAATGAGCAGTTCTTC.

CDR3 DNA: TGTGCCAGCAGTGACTGGGACAGGGGTCGGGAATACGAGCAGTACTTC. Residues: CASSDWDRGREYEQYF. The V and J genes are TRBV2 and TRBJ2-7, with 10 bases lining up with TRBD1. This CDR3 region has 16 residues. Trimming removed 3 bases from V and 4 bases from J; junction bases left unmatched: 9. CDR1 and CDR2 from the germline V gene are SNHLY and FYNNEI.

There are a few counts of this clone. J is TRBJ1-4 and V is TRBV2; weak D call: TRBD1 (5 bases). CDR3 length: 13 residues. Trimming shortened V by 7 bases and J by 14 bases, and 20 bases separated the two germline ends. From germline, CDR1 is SNHLY and CDR2 FYNNEI. The CDR3 sequence: CASTAGPGGLLFF. The CDR3 region has the DNA TGTGCCAGCACCGCGGGACCCGGGGGTCTGCTGTTTTTT.

This clone has only a few counts. The genes are TRBV7-6 and TRBJ2-3; TRBD2 aligns across 8 bases. After removal of 2 bases from V and 1 base from J, the junction contained 5 bases not matched to a gene. Germline loops: CDR1 SGHVS, CDR2 FNYEAQ. CDR3 length: 16 amino acids. CDR3 coding DNA: TGTGCCAGCAGCTTACGCGGGGGGATCGGCACAGATACGCAGTATTTT. Amino acid sequence: CASSLRGGIGTDTQYF. Looking up the rest from reference TRBV7-6 and TRBJ2-3 gives the full variable domain: GAGVSQSPRYKVTKRGQDVALRCDPISGHVSLYWYRQALGQGPEFLTYFNYEAQQDKSGLPNDRFSAERPEGSISTLTIQRTEQRDSAMYRCASSLRGGIGTDTQYFGPGTRLTVL.

The rearrangement links TRBV5-1 to TRBJ2-1; TRBD2 matches 7 bases. V shed 1 base, J shed 10 bases, and the junction held 5 bases outside the gene matches. Germline V CDR1 and CDR2: SGHRS, YFSETQ. The CDR3 contains 13 residues. CDR3 sequence: CASSLYIGREQFF. The CDR3 DNA sequence: TGCGCCAGCAGCTTGTATATCGGGAGGGAGCAGTTCTTC. The whole variable domain, filled in from reference TRBV5-1 and TRBJ2-1, reads KAGVTQTPRYLIKTRGQQVTLSCSPISGHRSVSWYQQTPGQGLQFLFEYFSETQRNKGNFPGRFSGRQFSNSRSEMNVSTLELGDSALYLCASSLYIGREQFFGPGTRLTVL.

The genes are TRBV5-1 and TRBJ2-2; 11 nucleotides line up with TRBD1. The V segment lost 4 bases and the J segment 4 bases; nucleotides outside the gene matches: 6. CDR1 SGHRS and CDR2 YFSETQ come from the germline V gene. The CDR3 is 16 amino acids. The CDR3 protein is CASSPPGQGGTGELFF. In DNA form, the CDR3 reads TGCGCCAGCAGCCCTCCGGGACAGGGGGGCACCGGGGAGCTGTTTTTT.

This rearrangement joins TRBV2 to TRBJ2-1; 9 bases match TRBD2. CDR3 length: 14 amino acids. V lost 5 bases and J lost 7; bases outside the gene matches: 6. CDR1 SNHLY and CDR2 FYNNEI come from the germline V gene. CDR3 in DNA: TGTGCCAGCAGTCGGACTAGCGTGTCGAATGAGCAGTTCTTC. Its protein is CASSRTSVSNEQFF.

This clone was seen just once. The chain couples TRBV18 to TRBJ1-2; D is perhaps TRBD1 (6 bases). Germline V gene data show CDR1 as KGHSH and CDR2 as LQKENI. This CDR3 contains 18 residues. The ends were cut back, 2 bases at V and 3 bases at J, with 22 bases in the middle. Here the CDR3 reads CASSPTGTRGADDYGYTF. CDR3 sequence (DNA): TGTGCCAGCTCACCAACCGGGACAAGGGGAGCCGACGACTATGGCTACACCTTC.

The chain combines TRBV6-5 with TRBJ2-7; 8 positions match TRBD1. The CDR3 consists of 13 residues. Per the germline V gene, CDR1 is MNHEY and CDR2 is SVGAGI. V lost 6 bases and J lost 2; bases outside the gene matches: 3. DNA of the CDR3: TGTGCCAGCAGCCGGGACAGGACCTACGAGCAGTACTTC. Its protein is CASSRDRTYEQYF.